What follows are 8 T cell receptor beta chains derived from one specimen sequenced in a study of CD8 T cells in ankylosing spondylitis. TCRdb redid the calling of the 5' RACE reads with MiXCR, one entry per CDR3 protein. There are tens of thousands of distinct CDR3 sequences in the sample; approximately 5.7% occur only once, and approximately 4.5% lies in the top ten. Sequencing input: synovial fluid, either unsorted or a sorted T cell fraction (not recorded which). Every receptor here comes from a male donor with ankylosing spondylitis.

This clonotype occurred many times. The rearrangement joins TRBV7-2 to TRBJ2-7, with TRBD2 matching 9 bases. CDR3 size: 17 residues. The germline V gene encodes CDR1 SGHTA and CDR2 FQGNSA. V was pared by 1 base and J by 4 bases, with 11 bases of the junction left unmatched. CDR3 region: CASSLVGWASGAYEQYF. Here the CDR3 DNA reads TGTGCCAGCAGCTTAGTGGGATGGGCTAGCGGGGCATACGAGCAGTACTTC.

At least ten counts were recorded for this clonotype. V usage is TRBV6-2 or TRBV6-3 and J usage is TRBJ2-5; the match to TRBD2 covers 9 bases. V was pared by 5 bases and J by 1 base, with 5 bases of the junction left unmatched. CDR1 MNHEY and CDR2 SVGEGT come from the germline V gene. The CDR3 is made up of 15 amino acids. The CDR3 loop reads CASSPGGLAQETQYF. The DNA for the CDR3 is TGTGCCAGCAGTCCCGGGGGACTAGCCCAAGAGACCCAGTACTTC.

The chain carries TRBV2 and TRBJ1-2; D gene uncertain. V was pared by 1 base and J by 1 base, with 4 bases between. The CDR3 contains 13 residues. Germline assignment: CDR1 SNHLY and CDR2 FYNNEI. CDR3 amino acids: CASSEGLNYGYTF. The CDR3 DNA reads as TGTGCCAGCAGTGAAGGGCTTAACTATGGCTACACCTTC.

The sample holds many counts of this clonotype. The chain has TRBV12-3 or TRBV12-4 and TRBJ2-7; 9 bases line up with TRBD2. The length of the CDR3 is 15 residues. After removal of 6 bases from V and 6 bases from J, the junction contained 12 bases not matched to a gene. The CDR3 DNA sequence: TGTGCCAGCAGCACGCGAGCGGGAGGTGTTGGCGAGCAGTACTTC. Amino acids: CASSTRAGGVGEQYF.

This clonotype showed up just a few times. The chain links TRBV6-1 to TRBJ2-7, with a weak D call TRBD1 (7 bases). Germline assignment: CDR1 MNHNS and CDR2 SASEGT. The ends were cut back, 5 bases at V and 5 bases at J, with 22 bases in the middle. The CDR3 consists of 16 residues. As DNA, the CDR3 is TGTGCCAGCAGTAGTCAACCAGGGGGGATAGGCGACGAGCAGTACTTC. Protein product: CASSSQPGGIGDEQYF.

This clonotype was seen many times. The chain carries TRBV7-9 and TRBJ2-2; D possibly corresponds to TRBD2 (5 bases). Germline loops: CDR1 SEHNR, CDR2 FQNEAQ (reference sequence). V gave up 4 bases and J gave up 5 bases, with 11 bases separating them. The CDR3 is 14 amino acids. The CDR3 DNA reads TGTGCCAGCAGCTCCCCAGGAGGTACCGGGGAGCTGTTTTTT. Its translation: CASSSPGGTGELFF.

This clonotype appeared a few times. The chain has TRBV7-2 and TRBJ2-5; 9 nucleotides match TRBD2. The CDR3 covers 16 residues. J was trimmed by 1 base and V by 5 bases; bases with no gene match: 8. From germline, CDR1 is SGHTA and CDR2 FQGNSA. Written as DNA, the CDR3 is TGTGCCAGCAGCCAGGGGACAGCGGGGGGCCAAGAGACCCAGTACTTC. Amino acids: CASSQGTAGGQETQYF.

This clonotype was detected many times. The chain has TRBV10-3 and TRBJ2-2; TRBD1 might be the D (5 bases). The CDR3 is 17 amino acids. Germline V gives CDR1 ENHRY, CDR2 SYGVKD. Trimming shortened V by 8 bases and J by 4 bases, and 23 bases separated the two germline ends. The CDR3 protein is CAIPHPRVEQGTGELFF. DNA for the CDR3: TGTGCCATCCCACACCCGCGCGTCGAGCAGGGCACCGGGGAGCTGTTTTTT.